Shown below are 5 T cell receptor beta chains from a single sample sequenced in a study of blood T cell repertoires in COVID-19 (dated by TCRdb to 2019 to 2021). The library was built by means of the immunoSEQ multiplex PCR assay. Held by TCRdb, this immuneACCESS table contains in-frame sequences only and omits some clones. Under half of the omission traces to an unresolved V gene where checked; the cause of the rest is unknown. The sample table lists approximately 63,000 clones, 86% of them with a count of one. The ten largest clones capture 1.3% of the sample. Material for sequencing was peripheral blood. The source of these receptors is a woman older than 75 with acute or convalescent COVID-19.

This clone was seen only once. The chain is built from TRBV10-3 and TRBJ1-2, with TRBD1 as a possible D gene (6 bases). CDR1 is ENHRY, CDR2 SYGVKD, per germline. Trimming cost V 5 bases and J 5 bases, with 9 bases left between them. This CDR3 is built from 12 residues. The CDR3 nucleotides are TGTGCCATCAGTACAGGGAATTATGGCTACACCTTC. Encoded protein: CAISTGNYGYTF.

V gene TRBV7-3 combines with J gene TRBJ1-2; 8 bases are a match to TRBD1. The CDR3 is made up of 17 amino acids. Trimming removed 4 bases from V and 0 bases from J; junction bases left unmatched: 10. Germline assignment: CDR1 SGHTA and CDR2 FQGTGA. The CDR3 nucleotides are TGTGCCAGCAGCTACCCAGGGGGCCCTCAAGCTAACTATGGCTACACCTTC. The encoded protein is CASSYPGGPQANYGYTF.

The chain carries TRBV7-8 and TRBJ2-7, with 7 bases fitting TRBD1. CDR1 and CDR2 from the germline V gene are SGHVS and FQNEAQ. V lost 1 base, J lost 1 base, and 4 bases stayed unmatched. This CDR3 region has 15 residues. CDR3 protein: CASSLGRGNSYEQYF. The CDR3 nucleotides read TGTGCCAGCAGCTTAGGCAGGGGGAATTCCTACGAGCAGTACTTC.

V gene TRBV10-2 combines with J gene TRBJ2-5; 9 bases align to TRBD2. The CDR3 spans 16 residues. Germline V CDR1 and CDR2: WSHSY, SAAADI. V lost 0 bases, J lost 3 bases, and 5 bases stayed unmatched. CDR3 residues: CASSESGGGAEETQYF. The CDR3 DNA reads TGCGCCAGCAGTGAGTCGGGCGGGGGGGCCGAAGAGACCCAGTACTTC.

This clone was found a few times. The chain couples TRBV11-3 to TRBJ2-7, with D perhaps matching TRBD1 (6 bases). There are 13 residues in the CDR3. The germline gives CDR1 SGHNT, CDR2 YENEEA. Trimming removed 4 bases from V and 7 bases from J, with 14 bases in between. The CDR3 DNA follows: TGTGCCAGCAGCTCCCGGACAGACGGTGAGCAGTACTTC. This translates into CASSSRTDGEQYF.